The following is a T cell receptor (beta chain) sequence with its context. Germline loops: CDR1 SGHRS, CDR2 YFSETQ. V dropped 0 bases and J dropped 7; count of bases not matched to a gene: 10. The CDR3 has 15 residues. The sample originates from a study of identical twins. TCRdb redid the calling of the 5' RACE reads with MiXCR, one entry per CDR3 protein. The table lists about 460,000 distinct CDR3 sequences, 11% to 15% of them singletons, with around 0.57% in the top ten. A further study also used this sample, focusing on yellow fever vaccine responses in identical twins.

The chain employs TRBV5-1 and TRBJ2-7; 7 bases agree with TRBD2. What was sequenced was CD4+ T cells sorted from blood. The receptor was derived from a woman aged 18 to 35 in good health. CDR3 sequence reads: CASSLEGLGQAEQYF. In DNA, the CDR3 is TGCGCCAGCAGCTTGGAAGGACTAGGGCAGGCGGAGCAGTACTTC.